The source of this T cell receptor beta chain is a study of identical twins. Via MiXCR, TCRdb re-called the 5' RACE reads, giving one row per CDR3 protein. The table includes 600,000 to 800,000 distinct CDR3 sequences, 20% to 25% detected once. Per the germline V gene, CDR1 is DFQATT and CDR2 is SNEGSKA (reference sequence). V lost 0 bases to trimming and J lost 5 bases; unmatched junction nucleotides: 11. This CDR3 region has 16 residues. This clonotype was counted between two and nine times. The same sample was also studied in work on T cells expressing NK-cell markers.

The chain uses TRBV20-1 and TRBJ2-5; 8 bases match TRBD2. The sample comprised PBMCs. The source of this sequence is a woman under 30 in good health. CDR3 residues: CSARDSSSGPRETQYF. CDR3 sequence (DNA): TGCAGTGCTAGAGATAGTTCTAGCGGGCCTCGGGAGACCCAGTACTTC.